The 26 T cell receptor beta chains listed next were all sequenced from one sample in a study of PD-1 blockade in classical Hodgkin lymphoma. TCRdb's table, derived via immunoSEQ multiplex PCR, lists solely in-frame clones and lacks some. The repertoire includes over 70,000 clones, roughly nine tenths of them detected once, and about 2.9% sits in the top ten. As for time point: cycle 4 day 1 (C4D1), after around six weeks of nivolumab. Brentuximab vedotin exposure varied, and every patient relapsed after autologous stem cell transplantation. The source material was peripheral blood mononuclear cells (PBMCs), sampled before the fourth cycle of nivolumab. Receptor source: a human donor with classical Hodgkin lymphoma.

The V gene is TRBV10-2, the J gene TRBJ2-3, with D perhaps TRBD2 (7 bases). The germline gives CDR1 WSHSY, CDR2 SAAADI. V lost 0 bases and J 1 base, leaving 11 bases between the germline ends. This CDR3 is built from 16 residues. The CDR3 DNA reads TGCGCCAGCAGTGAGTCCGGGGGGCCAGGCACAGATACGCAGTATTTT. Amino acid sequence: CASSESGGPGTDTQYF.

V is TRBV25-1 and J is TRBJ1-6, with D uncertain. Germline CDR1 MGHDK, CDR2 SYGVNS. This CDR3 spans 12 amino acids. Trimming shortened V by 7 bases and J by 14 bases, and 15 bases separated the two germline ends. CDR3: CASTGLLRTLHF. The CDR3 DNA reads TGTGCCAGCACCGGTCTTCTCAGGACCCTCCACTTT.

The genes are TRBV9 and TRBJ1-4; D uncertain. The germline CDR1 and CDR2 sequences are SGDLS and YYNGEE. V was trimmed by 0 bases and J by 13 bases, leaving 19 bases between them. This CDR3 contains 15 residues. This chain's CDR3 is CASSVDQDPAGGLFF. For the CDR3, the DNA is TGTGCCAGCAGCGTAGATCAGGACCCCGCTGGTGGACTGTTTTTT.

The rearrangement uses TRBV6-1 and TRBJ1-1; no reliable D call. Trimming took 1 base from V and 5 from J, leaving 8 bases between them. The CDR3 covers 13 residues. Germline loops: CDR1 MNHNS, CDR2 SASEGT. As DNA, the CDR3 is TGTGCCAGCAGTGAAGTGGGGTATACTGAAGCTTTCTTT. This codes for CASSEVGYTEAFF.

This chain links TRBV27 with TRBJ2-7, with 7 bases fitting TRBD1. V trimming: 4 bases; J trimming: 6 bases; junction bases outside the gene matches: 9. The V gene's germline CDR1 is MNHEY and CDR2 SMNVEV (reference sequence). The CDR3 runs 14 residues. This CDR3 is CASSSRDRVVEQYF. CDR3 sequence (DNA): TGTGCCAGCAGTTCCCGCGACAGGGTGGTCGAGCAGTACTTC.

The chain links TRBV4-2 to TRBJ2-5, with D uncertain. Germline CDR1 LGHNA, CDR2 YNFKEQ. Trimming left V 3 bases short and J 9 bases short, with 17 bases between. The CDR3 sequence is 14 residues long. The CDR3 DNA reads as TGTGCCAGCAGCCAGGAATCGGATGAGTGGGCCCAGTACTTC. It specifies CASSQESDEWAQYF.

The CDR3 spells CAWSVRPLQGTQYF. The DNA of the CDR3 is TGTGCCTGGAGTGTACGCCCCCTGCAGGGTACGCAGTATTTT. The genes are TRBV30 and TRBJ2-3; D is possibly TRBD1 (5 bases). The V end lost 0 bases, the J end lost 8 bases, and 15 bases lay between the germline ends. The CDR3 consists of 14 residues. Germline assignment: CDR1 GTSNPN and CDR2 SVGIG (reference sequence). Combining the CDR3 with reference TRBV30 and TRBJ2-3 gives the whole variable domain SQTIHQWPATLVQPVGSPLSLECTVEGTSNPNLYWYRQAAGRGLQLLFYSVGIGQISSEVPQNLSASRPQDRQFILSSKKLLLSDSGFYLCAWSVRPLQGTQYFGPGTRLTVL.

The CDR3 loop reads CASSQEGGGGPSTDTQYF. Here the CDR3 DNA reads TGTGCCAGCAGCCAAGAAGGTGGGGGGGGGCCTAGCACAGATACGCAGTATTTT. This chain uses TRBV4-2 with TRBJ2-3; a possible D gene is TRBD2 (7 bases). The CDR3 spans 18 residues. Between the trimmed V and J ends, which lost 0 bases and 0 bases, there was a span of 16 bases. Per germline, CDR1 LGHNA and CDR2 YNFKEQ.

This chain uses TRBV4-1 with TRBJ1-2; no clear D. Germline lookup yields CDR1 MGHRA and CDR2 YSYEKL. V gave up 4 bases and J gave up 3 bases, with 15 bases separating them. This CDR3 has 15 residues. This CDR3 is CASSPGPLGDYGYTF. The CDR3 DNA follows: TGCGCCAGCAGCCCAGGACCCCTTGGGGACTATGGCTACACCTTC.

The chain has TRBV19 and TRBJ1-1; D remains unclear. Trimming left V 1 base short and J 4 bases short, with 10 bases between. The V gene's germline CDR1 is LNHDA and CDR2 SQIVND (reference sequence). The CDR3 has 14 residues. CDR3 sequence reads: CASSIAAGGTEAFF. The CDR3 nucleotides read TGTGCCAGTAGTATAGCGGCAGGCGGCACTGAAGCTTTCTTT. The full variable domain, completed using reference TRBV19 and TRBJ1-1, is DGGITQSPKYLFRKEGQNVTLSCEQNLNHDAMYWYRQDPGQGLRLIYYSQIVNDFQKGDIAEGYSVSREKKESFPLTVTSAQKNPTAFYLCASSIAAGGTEAFFGQGTRLTVV.

The V gene is TRBV10-3, the J gene TRBJ2-3, with 9 nucleotides matching TRBD2. The V gene end was trimmed by 4 bases and the J gene end by 2 bases; junction bases not matched to a gene: 10. The CDR3 has 17 amino acids. Germline lookup yields CDR1 ENHRY and CDR2 SYGVKD. The CDR3 is CAISGQATSGATDTQYF. The CDR3, as DNA: TGTGCCATCAGTGGCCAAGCGACTAGCGGAGCCACAGATACGCAGTATTTT.

CDR3 in amino acids: CASSPDRQRSGNTIYF. The CDR3 nucleotides read TGTGCCAGCTCACCGGACAGGCAACGCTCTGGAAACACCATATATTTT. This chain links TRBV18 with TRBJ1-3; 7 bases align to TRBD1. Germline V gene data show CDR1 as KGHSH and CDR2 as LQKENI. CDR3 length equals 16 residues. The trim removed 3 bases at V and 0 bases at J, leaving 5 bases unmatched.

This sequence joins TRBV4-3 and TRBJ2-7; 9 nucleotides align to TRBD2. Trimming took 2 bases from V and 4 from J; bases not matched to a gene: 3. The CDR3 is 14 amino acids. CDR1 LGHNA and CDR2 YSLEER come from the germline V gene. The CDR3: CASSQLAGLYEQYF. CDR3 nucleotide sequence: TGCGCCAGCAGCCAACTAGCGGGGTTGTACGAGCAGTACTTC.

The gene calls are TRBV4-3 and TRBJ2-1, with D hard to call. The length of the CDR3 is 17 residues. CDR1 and CDR2 (germline): LGHNA, YSLEER. V dropped 3 bases and J dropped 12 bases, with 27 bases sitting between them. The CDR3 region has the DNA TGCGCCAGCAGCCATGGGCGAAGCCTCCTCCCCCCTTTCGGGCAGTTCTTC. It is translated as CASSHGRSLLPPFGQFF.

The chain uses TRBV19 and TRBJ1-1, with D unresolved. Trimming removed 4 bases at V and 2 bases at J, with 2 bases between. The length of the CDR3 is 11 residues. CDR1 and CDR2 (germline): LNHDA, SQIVND (reference sequence). The CDR3 region is CASSRNTEAFF. The CDR3 DNA is TGTGCCAGTAGTAGAAACACTGAAGCTTTCTTT.

The chain couples TRBV4-1 to TRBJ2-3; the match to TRBD1 covers 7 bases. This CDR3 is 15 amino acids long. The V and J ends lost 3 bases and 4 bases, in that order; junction bases with no gene match: 7. Germline V gives CDR1 MGHRA, CDR2 YSYEKL. CDR3 nucleotides: TGCGCCAGCAGCCAGCTGACAGGGTGGGCAGATACGCAGTATTTT. Protein sequence: CASSQLTGWADTQYF.

This chain uses TRBV19 with TRBJ2-7; a possible D gene is TRBD1 (6 bases). Per the germline V gene, CDR1 is LNHDA and CDR2 is SQIVND (reference sequence). Trimming took 4 bases from V and 1 from J, leaving 14 bases between them. The CDR3 length is 15 residues. The CDR3 loop is CASSRRQELSYEQYF. CDR3 nucleotide sequence: TGTGCCAGTAGTAGAAGACAGGAACTTTCCTACGAGCAGTACTTC.

The chain employs TRBV5-1 and TRBJ2-4; possible D gene TRBD2, 6 bases. The V end lost 0 bases, the J end lost 0 bases, and 19 bases lay between the germline ends. The length of the CDR3 is 19 residues. CDR1 and CDR2 (germline): SGHRS, YFSETQ. The CDR3 DNA is TGCGCCAGCAGCTTGGGGACGACATGGGGACTTTTAGCCAAAAACATTCAGTACTTC. Translation gives CASSLGTTWGLLAKNIQYF. Full variable domain (remainder filled in from reference TRBV5-1 and TRBJ2-4): KAGVTQTPRYLIKTRGQQVTLSCSPISGHRSVSWYQQTPGQGLQFLFEYFSETQRNKGNFPGRFSGRQFSNSRSEMNVSTLELGDSALYLCASSLGTTWGLLAKNIQYFGAGTRLSVL.

The chain carries TRBV7-9 and TRBJ1-2; TRBD1 might be the D (6 bases). Germline CDR1 SEHNR, CDR2 FQNEAQ (reference sequence). CDR3 size: 11 residues. V was clipped by 5 bases and J by 8 bases, with 9 bases between them. Here the CDR3 reads CASSLRGGYTF. Here the CDR3 DNA reads TGTGCCAGCAGCCTTAGGGGGGGCTACACCTTC.

Many counts were recorded for this clone. The V and J genes are TRBV7-2 and TRBJ1-3; 7 positions agree with TRBD1. The CDR3 sequence is 14 residues long. Unmatched junction bases numbered 3, after V lost 6 bases and J lost 1 base. Germline CDR1 reads SGHTA; CDR2 reads FQGNSA. CDR3 sequence: CASRTGLSGNTIYF. The CDR3 coding sequence is TGTGCCAGCAGGACAGGGCTATCTGGAAACACCATATATTTT. Together with reference TRBV7-2 and TRBJ1-3, the CDR3 gives the full variable domain: GAGVSQSPSNKVTEKGKDVELRCDPISGHTALYWYRQSLGQGLEFLIYFQGNSAPDKSGLPSDRFSAERTGGSVSTLTIQRTQQEDSAVYLCASRTGLSGNTIYFGEGSWLTVV.

The V gene is TRBV19, the J gene TRBJ2-6; D ambiguous. In germline, CDR1 is LNHDA, CDR2 SQIVND (reference sequence). The V end lost 5 bases, the J end lost 4 bases, and 9 bases lay between the germline ends. This CDR3 contains 14 residues. CDR3 loop: CASSVTRGANVLTF. CDR3 nucleotide sequence: TGTGCCAGTAGTGTCACTCGGGGGGCCAACGTCCTGACTTTC.

The V call is TRBV27, the J call TRBJ2-7; no definite D call. Trimming stripped 3 bases from V and 3 bases from J, with 12 bases between. This CDR3 is 14 amino acids long. The germline V gene has CDR1 MNHEY and CDR2 SMNVEV (reference sequence). CDR3 sequence (DNA): TGTGCCAGCAGTTTCACAAAAGGCCACTACGAGCAGTACTTC. Protein sequence: CASSFTKGHYEQYF.

This clone has just one count. The chain employs TRBV5-1 and TRBJ2-1; 8 bases align to TRBD2. Losses at the gene ends were 3 bases for V and 3 bases for J; bases not matched to a gene: 5. CDR1 is SGHRS and CDR2 is YFSETQ in the germline V gene. The CDR3 has 15 amino acids. Here the CDR3 reads CASSSLGLVYNEQFF. CDR3 nucleotide sequence: TGCGCCAGCAGCTCGTTGGGACTAGTCTACAATGAGCAGTTCTTC.

This clone was detected a few times. This CDR3 is CASRTTGAANSPLHF. In nucleotides, the CDR3 is TGTGCCAGCAGAACCACAGGGGCCGCCAATTCACCCCTCCACTTT. This chain uses TRBV6-6 with TRBJ1-6, with TRBD1 identical over 7 bases. The germline gives CDR1 MNHNY, CDR2 SVGAGI (reference sequence). V was clipped by 6 bases and J by 7 bases; unmatched bases: 9. This CDR3 comprises 15 residues.

This chain joins TRBV27 and TRBJ1-1, with D unresolved. The CDR3 runs to 14 residues. Germline V gene lookup returns CDR1 MNHEY and CDR2 SMNVEV (reference sequence). Trimming shortened V by 6 bases and J by 1 base, and 12 bases separated the two germline ends. The CDR3 nucleotides are TGTGCCAGCAGGTCTTGGGGTGGGAACACTGAAGCTTTCTTT. Amino acid sequence: CASRSWGGNTEAFF.

The gene calls are TRBV18 and TRBJ2-7; no reliable D call. This CDR3 contains 14 residues. Germline lookup yields CDR1 KGHSH and CDR2 LQKENI. Trimming cost V 3 bases and J 3 bases, with 12 bases left between them. CDR3 coding DNA: TGTGCCAGCTCACCGTTACAGTCCGTCTACGAGCAGTACTTC. This codes for CASSPLQSVYEQYF.